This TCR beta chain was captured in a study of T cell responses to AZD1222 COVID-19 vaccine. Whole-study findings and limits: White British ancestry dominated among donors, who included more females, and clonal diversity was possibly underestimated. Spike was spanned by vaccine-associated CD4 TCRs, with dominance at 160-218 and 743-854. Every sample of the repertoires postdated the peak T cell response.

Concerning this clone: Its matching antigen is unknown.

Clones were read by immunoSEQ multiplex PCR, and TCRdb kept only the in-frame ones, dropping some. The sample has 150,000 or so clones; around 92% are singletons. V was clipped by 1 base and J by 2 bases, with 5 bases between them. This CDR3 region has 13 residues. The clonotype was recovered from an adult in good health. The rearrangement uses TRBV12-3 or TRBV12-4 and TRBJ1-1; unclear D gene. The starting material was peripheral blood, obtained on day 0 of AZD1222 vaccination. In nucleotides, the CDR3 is TGTGCCAGCAGTTTAGACATAAACACTGAAGCTTTCTTT. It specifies CASSLDINTEAFF.